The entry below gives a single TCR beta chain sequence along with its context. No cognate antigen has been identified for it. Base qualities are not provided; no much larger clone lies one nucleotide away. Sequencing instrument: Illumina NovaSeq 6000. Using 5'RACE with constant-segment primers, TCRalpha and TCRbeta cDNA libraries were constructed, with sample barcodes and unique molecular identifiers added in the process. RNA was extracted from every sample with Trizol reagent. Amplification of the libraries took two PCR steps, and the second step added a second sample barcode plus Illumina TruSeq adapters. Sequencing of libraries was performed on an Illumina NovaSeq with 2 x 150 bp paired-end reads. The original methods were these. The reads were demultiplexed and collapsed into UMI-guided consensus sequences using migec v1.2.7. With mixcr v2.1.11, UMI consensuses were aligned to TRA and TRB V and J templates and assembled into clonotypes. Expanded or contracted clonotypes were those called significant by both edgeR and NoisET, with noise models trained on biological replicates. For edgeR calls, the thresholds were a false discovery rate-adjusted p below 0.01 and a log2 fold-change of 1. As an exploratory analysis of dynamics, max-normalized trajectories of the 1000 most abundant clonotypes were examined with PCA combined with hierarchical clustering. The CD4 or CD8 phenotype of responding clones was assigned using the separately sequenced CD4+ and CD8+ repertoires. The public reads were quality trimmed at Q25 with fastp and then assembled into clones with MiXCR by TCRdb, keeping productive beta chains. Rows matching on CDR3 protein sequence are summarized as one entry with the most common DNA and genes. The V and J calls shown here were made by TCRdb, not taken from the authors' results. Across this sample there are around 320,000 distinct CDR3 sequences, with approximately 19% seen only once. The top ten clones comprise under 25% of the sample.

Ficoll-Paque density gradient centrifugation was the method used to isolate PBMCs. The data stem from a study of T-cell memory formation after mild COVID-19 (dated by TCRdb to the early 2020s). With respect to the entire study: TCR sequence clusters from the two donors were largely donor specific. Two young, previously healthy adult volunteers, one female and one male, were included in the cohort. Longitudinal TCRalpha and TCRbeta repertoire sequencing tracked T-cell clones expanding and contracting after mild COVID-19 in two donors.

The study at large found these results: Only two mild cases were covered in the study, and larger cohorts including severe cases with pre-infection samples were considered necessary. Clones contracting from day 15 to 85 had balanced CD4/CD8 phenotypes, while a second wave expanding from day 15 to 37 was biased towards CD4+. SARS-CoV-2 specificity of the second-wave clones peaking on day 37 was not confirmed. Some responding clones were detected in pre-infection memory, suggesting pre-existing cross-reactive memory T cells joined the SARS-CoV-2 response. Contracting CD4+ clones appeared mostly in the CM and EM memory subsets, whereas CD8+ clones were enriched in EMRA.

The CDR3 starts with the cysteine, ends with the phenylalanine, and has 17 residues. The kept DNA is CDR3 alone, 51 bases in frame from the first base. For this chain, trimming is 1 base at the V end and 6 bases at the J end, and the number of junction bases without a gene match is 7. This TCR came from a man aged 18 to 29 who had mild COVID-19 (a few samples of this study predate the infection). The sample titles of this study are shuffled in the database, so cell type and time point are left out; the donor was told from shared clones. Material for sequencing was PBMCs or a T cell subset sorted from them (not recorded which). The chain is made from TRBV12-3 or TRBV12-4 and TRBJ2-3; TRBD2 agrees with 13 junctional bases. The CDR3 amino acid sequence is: CASSLGTSGGKKDTQYF. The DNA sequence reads TGTGCCAGCAGTTTAGGGACTAGCGGGGGTAAAAAGGATACGCAGTATTTT.